This paragraph reports one T cell receptor beta chain. Researchers made TCR beta libraries by using iRepertoire HTBI primers and running Arm-PCR on CDR3 regions. TCRdb ran MiXCR on the multiplex PCR reads and lists one entry per CDR3 protein. Here the sample spans just over 600,000 distinct CDR3 sequences, approximately 15% being singletons. CDR3 length equals 16 residues. J was trimmed by 1 base and V by 4 bases; bases with no gene match: 8. Germline V gene sequence: CDR1 SGHRS, CDR2 YFSETQ. The time point denotes: newly diagnosed GD, antithyroid drugs for less than 3 months. Generation of the TCR library employed RNA extracted from PBMCs. A volume of around 8.7 milliliters of peripheral blood was collected in EDTA tubes. This sample is part of a study of regulatory T cells in long-lasting Graves disease. The same data also went into a second study, on T cells in Graves' hyperthyroidism and ophthalmopathy. From that second work: Before onset, by a median of approximately 6.8 months, the model predicted ophthalmopathy.

The receptor's source is a young woman with Graves disease. The V gene is TRBV5-1, the J gene TRBJ2-4, with 7 bases fitting TRBD1. The sample in question was peripheral blood mononuclear cells (PBMCs), obtained at new diagnosis, from a patient treated with antithyroid drugs. The DNA for the CDR3 is TGCGCCAGCAGCAGAGGGGGCGACAGCGCCAAAAACATTCAGTACTTC. Amino acid sequence: CASSRGGDSAKNIQYF.